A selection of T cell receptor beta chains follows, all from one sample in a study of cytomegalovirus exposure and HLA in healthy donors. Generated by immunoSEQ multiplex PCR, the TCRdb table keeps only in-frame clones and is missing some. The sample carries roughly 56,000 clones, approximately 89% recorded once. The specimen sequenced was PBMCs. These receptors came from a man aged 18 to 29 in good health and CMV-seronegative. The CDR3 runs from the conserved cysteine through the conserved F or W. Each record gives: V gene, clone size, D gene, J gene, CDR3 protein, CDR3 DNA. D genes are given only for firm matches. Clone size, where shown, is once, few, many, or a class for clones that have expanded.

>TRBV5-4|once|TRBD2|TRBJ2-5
CASSSGTSTSEETQYF
TGTGCCAGCAGCTCCGGGACTAGCACCTCGGAAGAGACCCAGTACTTC
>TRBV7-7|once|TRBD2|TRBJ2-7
CASSLDLAGAGDYEQYF
TGTGCTAGCAGCTTAGACCTAGCGGGGGCCGGCGACTACGAGCAGTACTTC
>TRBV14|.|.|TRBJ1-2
CASSQDGAYGYTF
TGTGCCAGCAGCCAAGATGGAGCGTATGGCTACACCTTC
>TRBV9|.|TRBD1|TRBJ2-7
CASSGTGGLYEQYF
TGTGCCAGCTCCGGGACAGGGGGCCTCTACGAGCAGTACTTC
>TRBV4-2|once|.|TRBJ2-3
CASSQVFGGPSTDTQYF
TGTGCCAGCAGCCAAGTGTTCGGGGGGCCGAGCACAGATACGCAGTATTTT
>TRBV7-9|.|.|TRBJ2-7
CASSYTVLEQYF
TGTGCCAGCAGCTATACAGTTCTGGAGCAGTACTTC
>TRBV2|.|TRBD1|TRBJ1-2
CASSEAGDSYGYTF
TGTGCCAGCAGTGAAGCGGGGGACAGCTATGGCTACACCTTC
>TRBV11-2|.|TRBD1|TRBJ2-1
CASSLGEGQGNNEQFF
TGTGCCAGCAGCTTAGGGGAAGGACAGGGAAACAATGAGCAGTTCTTC
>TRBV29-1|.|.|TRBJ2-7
CSVEDLARDSYEQYF
TGCAGCGTTGAAGATCTTGCCAGGGACTCCTACGAGCAGTACTTC
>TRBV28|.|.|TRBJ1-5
CASSLSTYNQPQHF
TGTGCCAGCAGTTTGTCGACATACAATCAGCCCCAGCATTTT
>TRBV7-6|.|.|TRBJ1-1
CASSLAGSNQAFF
TGTGCCAGCAGCTTAGCAGGGAGCAATCAAGCTTTCTTT
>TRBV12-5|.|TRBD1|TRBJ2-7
CASGLRGLPYEQYF
TGTGCTAGTGGTTTGAGGGGGCTGCCCTACGAGCAGTACTTC
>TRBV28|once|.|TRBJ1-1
CASSFGTGLNTEAFF
TGTGCCAGCAGTTTTGGTACGGGGTTGAACACTGAAGCTTTCTTT
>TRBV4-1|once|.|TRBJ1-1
CASSQEPQGSRNTEAFF
TGCGCCAGCAGCCAAGAGCCACAGGGATCGCGGAACACTGAAGCTTTCTTT
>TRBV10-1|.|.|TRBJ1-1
CASSDRRNTEAFF
TGCGCCAGCAGTGACCGCAGGAACACTGAAGCTTTCTTT
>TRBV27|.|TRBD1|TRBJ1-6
CASRLEGGPTSPLHF
TGTGCCAGCAGATTGGAAGGGGGCCCAACTTCACCCCTCCACTTT
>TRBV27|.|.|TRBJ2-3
CASSLRQTPTDTQYF
TGTGCCAGCAGTTTACGACAGACACCCACAGATACGCAGTATTTT
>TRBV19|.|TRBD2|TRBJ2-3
CASRSGLHTDTQYF
TGTGCCAGCCGATCGGGACTACACACAGATACGCAGTATTTT
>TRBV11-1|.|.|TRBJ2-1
CASSSSSYNEQFF
TGTGCCAGCAGCTCGAGCTCCTACAATGAGCAGTTCTTC
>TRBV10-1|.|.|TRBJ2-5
CASSEASVQTQYF
TGCGCCAGCAGTGAGGCTAGCGTGCAGACCCAGTACTTC
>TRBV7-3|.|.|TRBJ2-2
CASSLSEVGELFF
TGTGCCAGCAGCTTAAGTGAGGTCGGGGAGCTGTTTTTT
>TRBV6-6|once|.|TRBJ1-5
CASSSQGNRQPQHF
TGTGCCAGCAGTTCTCAGGGTAATCGCCAGCCCCAGCATTTT
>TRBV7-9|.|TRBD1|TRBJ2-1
CASRIDRGSPFEQFF
TGTGCCAGCAGGATAGACAGGGGTAGTCCCTTCGAGCAGTTCTTC
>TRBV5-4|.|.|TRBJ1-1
CASSFDGVAAFF
TGTGCCAGCAGCTTTGACGGGGTAGCAGCTTTCTTT
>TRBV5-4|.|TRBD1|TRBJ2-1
CASSLLGQGVHNEQFF
TGTGCCAGCAGCTTGTTAGGGCAGGGGGTTCACAATGAGCAGTTCTTC
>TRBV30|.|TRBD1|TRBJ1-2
CAWSPGQANYGYTF
TGTGCCTGGAGTCCGGGACAGGCTAACTATGGCTACACCTTC